The clone carrying this TCR beta chain was counted ten times or more. Its specificity is not known. The CDR3 contains 17 residues. The germline V and J ends were trimmed by 4 bases and 0 bases, with 16 bases remaining between them. Germline loops: CDR1 SGHAT, CDR2 FQDESV (reference sequence). These data come from a study of identical twins. Unique molecular identifiers were present on the cDNA, which also gained a universal primer site by template switching. TCRdb reanalysed the 5' RACE reads using MiXCR and keeps one entry per CDR3 protein. The sample holds around 140,000 distinct CDR3 sequences, around 3.6% seen once. Study-wide points: While abundant cord blood beta clonotypes carried fewer insertions, memory repertoires showed no such pattern. Out-of-frame TCR alpha sharing in monozygotic twins exceeded recombination model predictions. The study reached conclusions through statistical analysis that was cross-sectional, not following the same donors.

This TCR came from a young man in good health. The chain is built from TRBV11-1 and TRBJ1-3; D unclear. What was sequenced was memory T cells sorted from blood. The CDR3 DNA follows: TGTGCCAGCAGCTCGAAGACGGTCTCGAGCTCTGGAAACACCATATATTTT. Amino acid sequence: CASSSKTVSSSGNTIYF.